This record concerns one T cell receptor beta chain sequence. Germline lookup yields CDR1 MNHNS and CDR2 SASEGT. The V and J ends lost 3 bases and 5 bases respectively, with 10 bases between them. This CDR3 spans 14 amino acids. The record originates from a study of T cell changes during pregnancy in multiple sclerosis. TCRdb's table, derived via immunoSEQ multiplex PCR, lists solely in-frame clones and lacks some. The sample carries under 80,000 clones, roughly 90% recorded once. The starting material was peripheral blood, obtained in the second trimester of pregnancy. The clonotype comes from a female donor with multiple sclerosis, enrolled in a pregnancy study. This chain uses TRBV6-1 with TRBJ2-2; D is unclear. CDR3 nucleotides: TGTGCCAGCAGTGATAACCTGGAGACCGGGGAGCTGTTTTTT. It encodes CASSDNLETGELFF.